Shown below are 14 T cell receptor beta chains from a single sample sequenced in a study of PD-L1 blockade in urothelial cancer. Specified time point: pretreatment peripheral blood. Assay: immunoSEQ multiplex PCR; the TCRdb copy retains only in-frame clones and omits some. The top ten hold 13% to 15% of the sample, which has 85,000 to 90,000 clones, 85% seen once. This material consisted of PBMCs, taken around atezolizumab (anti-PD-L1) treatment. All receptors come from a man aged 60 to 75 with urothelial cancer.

The CDR3 reads CASRATGPFNEKLFF. In nucleotides, the CDR3 is TGTGCCAGCAGAGCCACAGGACCCTTTAATGAAAAACTGTTTTTT. V is TRBV6-5 and J is TRBJ1-4; D is perhaps TRBD1 (5 bases). Per the germline V gene, CDR1 is MNHEY and CDR2 is SVGAGI. Trimming took 6 bases from V and 4 from J, leaving 15 bases between them. The CDR3 length is 15 residues.

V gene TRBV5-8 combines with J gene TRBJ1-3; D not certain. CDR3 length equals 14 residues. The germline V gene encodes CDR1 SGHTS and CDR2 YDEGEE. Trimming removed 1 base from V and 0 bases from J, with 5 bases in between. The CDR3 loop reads CASSLQFSGNTIYF. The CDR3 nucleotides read TGTGCCAGCAGCTTGCAGTTCTCTGGAAACACCATATATTTT.

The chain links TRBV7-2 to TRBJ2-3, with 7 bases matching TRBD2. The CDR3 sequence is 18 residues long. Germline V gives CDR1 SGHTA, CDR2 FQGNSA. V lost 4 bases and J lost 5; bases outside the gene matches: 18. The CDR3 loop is CASSSNLSGERERDTQYF. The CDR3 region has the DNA TGTGCCAGCAGCTCAAATTTGTCCGGGGAGCGGGAAAGAGATACGCAGTATTTT.

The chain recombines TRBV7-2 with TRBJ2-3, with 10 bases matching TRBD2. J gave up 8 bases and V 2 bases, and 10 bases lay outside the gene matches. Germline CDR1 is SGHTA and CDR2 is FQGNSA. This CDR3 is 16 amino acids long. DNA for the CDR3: TGTGCCAGCAGCTTATACGGACTAGCGGTGGGGGGTACGCAGTATTTT. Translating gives CASSLYGLAVGGTQYF.

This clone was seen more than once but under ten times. The DNA of the CDR3 is TGTGCCAGCAGCCCCCCCGATAGGGGTTACGAGCAGTACTTC. It codes for CASSPPDRGYEQYF. The rearrangement joins TRBV16 to TRBJ2-7; D is perhaps TRBD1 (5 bases). Trimming cost V 4 bases and J 4 bases, with 14 bases left between them. CDR3 length: 14 residues. Per germline, CDR1 KGHSY and CDR2 FQNENV.

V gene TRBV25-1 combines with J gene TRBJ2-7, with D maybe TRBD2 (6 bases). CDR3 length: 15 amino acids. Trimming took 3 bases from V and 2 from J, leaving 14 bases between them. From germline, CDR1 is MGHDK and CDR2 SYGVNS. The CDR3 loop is CASSDPGLRAYEQYF. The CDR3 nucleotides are TGTGCCAGCAGTGACCCGGGACTTCGAGCCTACGAGCAGTACTTC.

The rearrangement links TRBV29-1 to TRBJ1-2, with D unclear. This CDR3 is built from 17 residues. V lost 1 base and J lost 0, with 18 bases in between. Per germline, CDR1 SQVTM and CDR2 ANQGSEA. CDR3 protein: CSVEATIRRQPNYGYTF. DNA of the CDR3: TGCAGCGTTGAAGCCACAATTAGGCGGCAGCCTAACTATGGCTACACCTTC. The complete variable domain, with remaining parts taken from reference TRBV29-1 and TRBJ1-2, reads SAVISQKPSRDICQRGTSLTIQCQVDSQVTMMFWYRQQPGQSLTLIATANQGSEATYESGFVIDKFPISRPNLTFSTLTVSNMSPEDSSIYLCSVEATIRRQPNYGYTFGSGTRLTVV.

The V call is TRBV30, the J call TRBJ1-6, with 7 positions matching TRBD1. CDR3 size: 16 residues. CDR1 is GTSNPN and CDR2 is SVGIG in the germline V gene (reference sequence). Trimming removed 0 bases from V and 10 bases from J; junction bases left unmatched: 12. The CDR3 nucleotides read TGTGCCTGGAGTGTTCCCTCGGCAGGGGGAAGATCACCCCTCCACTTT. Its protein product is CAWSVPSAGGRSPLHF.

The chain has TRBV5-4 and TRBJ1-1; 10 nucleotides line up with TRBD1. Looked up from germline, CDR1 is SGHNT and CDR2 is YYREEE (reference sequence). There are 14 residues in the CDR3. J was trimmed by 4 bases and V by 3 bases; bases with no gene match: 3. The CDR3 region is CASSSTGGRTEAFF. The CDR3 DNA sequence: TGTGCCAGCAGCTCGACAGGGGGCCGCACTGAAGCTTTCTTT.

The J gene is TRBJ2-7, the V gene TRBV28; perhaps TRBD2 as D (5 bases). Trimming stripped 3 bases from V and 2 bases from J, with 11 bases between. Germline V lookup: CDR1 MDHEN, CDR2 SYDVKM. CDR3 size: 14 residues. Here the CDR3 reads CASSFSSGTYEQYF. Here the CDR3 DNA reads TGTGCCAGCAGTTTTTCCTCCGGGACCTACGAGCAGTACTTC.

As DNA, the CDR3 is TGTGCCAGCAGTTACTCGCAGGGGTTCTGGACTGAAGCTTTCTTT. Translating it yields CASSYSQGFWTEAFF. The gene calls are TRBV6-5 and TRBJ1-1, with TRBD1 as a possible D gene (6 bases). V shed 0 bases and J shed 5 bases, with 13 bases lying between them. This CDR3 comprises 15 residues. The germline CDR1 and CDR2 sequences are MNHEY and SVGAGI.

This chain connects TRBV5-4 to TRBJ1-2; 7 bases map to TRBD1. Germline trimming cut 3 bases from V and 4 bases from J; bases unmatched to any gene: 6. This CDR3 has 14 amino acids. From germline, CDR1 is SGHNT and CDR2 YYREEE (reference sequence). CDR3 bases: TGTGCCAGCAGCTGGGAACGACAGGGCTATGGCTACACCTTC. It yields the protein CASSWERQGYGYTF.

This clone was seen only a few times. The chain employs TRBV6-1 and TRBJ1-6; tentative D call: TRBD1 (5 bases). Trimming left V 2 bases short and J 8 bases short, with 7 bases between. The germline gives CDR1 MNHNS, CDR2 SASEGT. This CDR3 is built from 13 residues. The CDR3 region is CASSEPGDSPLHF. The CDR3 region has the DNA TGTGCCAGCAGTGAACCGGGGGATTCACCCCTCCACTTT.

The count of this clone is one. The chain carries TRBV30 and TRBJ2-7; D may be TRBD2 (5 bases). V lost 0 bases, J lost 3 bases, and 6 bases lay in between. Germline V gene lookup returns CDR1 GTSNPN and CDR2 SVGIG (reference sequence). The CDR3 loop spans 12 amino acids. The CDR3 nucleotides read TGTGCCTGGAGTGTGGGGAGCTACGAGCAGTACTTC. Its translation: CAWSVGSYEQYF.